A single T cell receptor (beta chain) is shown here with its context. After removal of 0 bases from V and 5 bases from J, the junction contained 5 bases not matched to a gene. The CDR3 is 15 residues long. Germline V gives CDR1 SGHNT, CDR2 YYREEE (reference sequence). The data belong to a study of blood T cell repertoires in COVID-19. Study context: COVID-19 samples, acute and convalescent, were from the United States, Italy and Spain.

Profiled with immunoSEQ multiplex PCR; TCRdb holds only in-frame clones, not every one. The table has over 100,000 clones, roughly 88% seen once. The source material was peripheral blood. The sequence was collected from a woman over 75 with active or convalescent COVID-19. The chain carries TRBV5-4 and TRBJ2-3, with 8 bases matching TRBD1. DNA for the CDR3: TGTGCCAGCAGCTTGGCTGCAGGGGGCGAAGATACGCAGTATTTT. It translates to CASSLAAGGEDTQYF.